The subject of this entry is one TCR beta chain. No antigen is known for it. The CDR3 extends over 11 amino acids. Germline-derived CDR1 and CDR2 are SEHNR and FQNEAQ (reference sequence). The ends were cut back, 3 bases at V and 12 bases at J, with 11 bases in the middle. The sample belongs to a study of graft-versus-host responses after intestinal transplantation. Study information: Multivisceral, liver-intestinal, or isolated intestinal transplants were received by the recipients. Every one of the recipients received anti-thymocyte globulin induction and afterwards took tacrolimus and steroids for approximately three years.

TCRdb's table, derived via immunoSEQ multiplex PCR, lists solely in-frame clones and lacks some. Of tens of thousands of clones listed, approximately 94% are singletons. Sequenced material: unstimulated CD4+ T cells sorted from spleen or lymph node cells, taken before transplant. The TCR originated in a human donor who was the organ donor for an intestinal transplant. The chain couples TRBV7-9 to TRBJ1-1; D unresolved. The CDR3 loop reads CASSLNRTTFF. For the CDR3, the DNA is TGTGCCAGCAGCTTGAATCGTACGACTTTCTTT.